This TCR beta chain was profiled in a study of OX40 agonist ivuxolimab in advanced cancers. Study-wide context: Ivuxolimab was a fully human IgG2 agonistic monoclonal antibody targeting the costimulatory receptor OX40 (CD134). The point of sequencing TCRbeta in the periphery was to test whether ivuxolimab changed TCR sequence diversity and drove clonal T-cell expansion. Partial responses were achieved by three dose-escalation patients, of whom one had hepatocellular carcinoma and two had cutaneous melanoma. Patients were allowed to have had prior anti-PD-1, anti-PD-L1 or anti-CTLA-4 therapy, and approximately 40% of the dose-escalation patients had been treated with checkpoint inhibitors. In the dose-escalation cohort, more than 80% of patients were male, and the mean age was 60 years with a range of roughly 23 to 79. The paper covers the monotherapy dose-escalation part of the phase I ivuxolimab trial, which included N ≈ 57 patients. Intravenous ivuxolimab was administered to patients every 2 weeks at six dose levels: 0.01, 0.1, 0.3, 1.5, 3 and 10 mg/kg. Among the roughly 52 dose-escalation patients, around 19 had hepatocellular carcinoma, roughly 15 melanoma, 9 renal cell carcinoma and 9 head and neck cancer. General findings and caveats noted by the study authors: After ivuxolimab, expanded clones were on average more numerous among CD8+ T cells than among CD4+ T cells. Low levels of normalized T-cell clonal expansion were also shown by some nonresponding patients. At doses of 0.1 to 3.0 mg/kg, clonal expansion of both CD4+ and CD8+ T cells in blood was seen between baseline and week 6. Which antigens the clonally expanded peripheral T cells were specific for was not determined. In the 0.1-3.0 mg/kg groups, partial responders had among the lowest normalized peripheral clonal expansion, particularly in CD8+ T cells.

Concerning this clone itself: Its antigen remains undetermined. Nothing much larger sits one base from this clone, and base qualities are not available.

Patients with autoimmune disease history or receiving systemic immunosuppression were excluded from the trial. Peripheral blood for TCR sequencing was drawn from every dose cohort at baseline, at cycle 4 day 1 and at cycle 7 day 1. Samples were obtained from an open-label, multicenter, first-in-human phase I dose-escalation trial of ivuxolimab. Adults with locally advanced or metastatic melanoma, renal cell, hepatocellular, or head and neck squamous cell carcinoma were enrolled in the trial. Before TCR sequencing, CD4+ T cells and CD8+ T cells were sorted from peripheral blood as separate populations. For sequencing of the TCRbeta CDR3 region, genomic DNA was extracted from the sorted cells. The immunoSEQ Assay was used for sequencing of TCRbeta CDR3 regions. What TCRdb holds here is the immuneACCESS table cut down to in-frame rearrangements. Part of the clones is not present; checked against another copy, under half of the missing clones reflect an unresolved V gene, and the others are unexplained. For this sample the table gives some 80,000 clones, of which approximately 95% were detected only once. Clones ranked in the top ten supply 20% of the sample.

V was cut back by 8 bases and J by 5 bases, leaving a gap of 19 bases between them. As encoded in the germline V gene, CDR1 is LGHNA while CDR2 is YSLEER. CDR3 length: 14 amino acids, cysteine to phenylalanine. Only the CDR3 region is kept as DNA, spanning 42 bases read in frame from base 1. The TCR sequence derives from an adult with an advanced solid tumor such as melanoma, head and neck, liver or kidney cancer. This specimen consisted of CD4+ or CD8+ T cells sorted from blood, obtained in a trial of the OX40 agonist ivuxolimab. This chain is built from TRBV4-3 and TRBJ2-7; a weak D assignment points to TRBD2 (5 bases agree). The bases read TGCGCCAGCGGAACTCGGGTGAGGGCCCACGAGCAGTACTTC. Its amino acids are CASGTRVRAHEQYF.